These 13 T cell receptor beta chains were all obtained from the same sample, sequenced in a study of regulatory T cells in long-lasting Graves disease. Combining iRepertoire HTBI primers with Arm-PCR of CDR3 regions, the authors built TCR beta libraries. Using its own MiXCR run on the multiplex PCR reads, TCRdb lists one record per CDR3 protein. This sample has about 240,000 distinct CDR3 sequences, with around 21% found just once. The time point is: newly diagnosed GD, antithyroid drugs for less than 3 months. With RNA extracted from PBMCs as input, the TCR library was made. The input for sequencing was peripheral blood mononuclear cells (PBMCs), taken at new diagnosis, from a patient treated with antithyroid drugs. The receptors were sampled from a female donor with Graves disease.

This clonotype has ten or more counts. The rearrangement links TRBV20-1 to TRBJ1-4; the D gene is possibly TRBD1 (5 bases). The germline CDR1 and CDR2 sequences are DFQATT and SNEGSKA (reference sequence). Trimming cost V 1 base and J 7 bases, with 10 bases left between them. The CDR3 is 13 residues long. The DNA for the CDR3 is TGCAGTGCTAGAGTGTCGGGGGGTGAAAAACTGTTTTTT. Amino acid sequence: CSARVSGGEKLFF.

This clonotype was seen more than once but under ten times. A much more abundant neighbour one base away suggests this may be a read error. This CDR3 fails to terminate in the conserved phenylalanine or tryptophan, so it likely reflects a read error. The CDR3: CSTQRSSYNEQFI. CDR3 DNA sequence: TGCAGTACGCAGCGGAGCTCCTACAATGAGCAGTTCATC. The V call is TRBV20-1, the J call TRBJ2-1; tentative D call: TRBD2 (5 bases). The V end lost 8 bases, the J end lost 0 bases, and 11 bases lay between the germline ends. CDR3 length: 13 amino acids. The germline V gene has CDR1 DFQATT and CDR2 SNEGSKA (reference sequence).

With regard to this clonotype: A much larger clone lies one base from this, so it may be a read error. The rearrangement joins TRBV7-6 to TRBJ2-1; 10 bases agree with TRBD2. J lost 0 bases, V lost 5 bases, and 7 bases had no gene match. This CDR3 has 17 residues. Germline loops: CDR1 SGHVS, CDR2 FNYEAQ. DNA of the CDR3: TGTGCCAGCAGCGTAAAACTAGCGGGGAGCTCCTACAATGAGCAGTTCTTC. Translating it yields CASSVKLAGSSYNEQFF.

At least ten counts were recorded for this clonotype. The rearrangement joins TRBV2 to TRBJ2-5, with TRBD2 matching 7 bases. Germline V gene lookup returns CDR1 SNHLY and CDR2 FYNNEI. Germline trimming cut 7 bases from V and 3 bases from J; bases unmatched to any gene: 8. The CDR3 contains 14 residues. CDR3 in amino acids: CASTRDGGKETQYF. As DNA, the CDR3 is TGTGCCAGCACTAGGGACGGGGGGAAAGAGACCCAGTACTTC.

This clonotype has a count of ten or more. The V call is TRBV2, the J call TRBJ2-3, with 14 bases identical to TRBD2. There are 15 residues in the CDR3. V was clipped by 6 bases and J by 3 bases; unmatched bases: 2. Germline CDR1 is SNHLY and CDR2 is FYNNEI. The CDR3 is CASRGTSGSTDTQYF. In DNA, the CDR3 is TGTGCCAGCAGGGGGACTAGCGGGAGTACAGATACGCAGTATTTT.

This clonotype was picked up one time. A far larger clone is one nucleotide away, so this likely arose from a read error. The V and J genes are TRBV2 and TRBJ2-1, with 11 bases aligning to TRBD1. After removal of 3 bases from V and 6 bases from J, the junction contained 7 bases not matched to a gene. The CDR3 has 16 amino acids. Germline CDR1 SNHLY, CDR2 FYNNEI. For the CDR3, the DNA is TGTGCCAGCAGTGACAACACCGGGACAGGGGGCAATGAGCAGTTCTTC. This codes for CASSDNTGTGGNEQFF.

This clonotype was recorded at least ten times. The V and J genes are TRBV29-1 and TRBJ1-2; D unclear. This CDR3 is built from 15 residues. V was pared by 0 bases and J by 3 bases, with 14 bases between. In germline, CDR1 is SQVTM, CDR2 ANQGSEA. This chain's CDR3 is CSVEDEYRRDYGYTF. CDR3 nucleotide sequence: TGCAGCGTTGAAGATGAATACAGACGTGACTATGGCTACACCTTC.

Only a few counts were recorded for this clonotype. A much more abundant neighbour one base away suggests this may be a read error. V and J are TRBV3-1 and TRBJ2-7; no clear D. Germline loops: CDR1 LGHDT, CDR2 YNNKEL (reference sequence). Trimming removed 11 bases at V and 4 bases at J, with 12 bases between. There are 11 residues in the CDR3. The CDR3: CACGATYEQYF. The CDR3 DNA sequence: TGTGCCTGCGGCGCTACTTACGAGCAGTACTTC.

This clonotype was recorded at least ten times. The rearrangement uses TRBV5-1 and TRBJ2-1; D not resolved. CDR3 size: 16 residues. In germline, CDR1 is SGHRS, CDR2 YFSETQ. The V gene lost 3 bases and the J gene lost 2 bases, with 15 bases spanning the gap. This CDR3 is CASSSDGSGPYNEQFF. The CDR3 nucleotides read TGCGCCAGCAGCTCGGATGGGTCAGGTCCCTACAATGAGCAGTTCTTC.

This clonotype was recorded at least ten times. The V gene is TRBV7-2, the J gene TRBJ2-3; TRBD2 aligns across 7 bases. The CDR3 consists of 15 residues. Germline CDR1 and CDR2: SGHTA and FQGNSA. The V segment lost 3 bases and the J segment 3 bases; nucleotides outside the gene matches: 6. The CDR3 sequence: CASSFLGGVTDTQYF. The CDR3 coding sequence is TGTGCCAGCAGCTTTTTGGGAGGGGTTACAGATACGCAGTATTTT.

This clonotype was detected many times. The V and J genes are TRBV7-9 and TRBJ1-2; D is possibly TRBD1 (5 bases). The V end was cut by 1 base, the J end by 13 bases, with 19 bases between. This CDR3 contains 14 residues. Looked up from germline, CDR1 is SEHNR and CDR2 is FQNEAQ (reference sequence). CDR3 amino acids: CASSLGRRVGVFTF. The CDR3 DNA reads TGTGCCAGCAGCTTAGGTAGACGGGTAGGGGTTTTCACCTTC.

With regard to this clonotype: It may be a read error: a sequence one base away is much more abundant. This chain uses TRBV7-9 with TRBJ2-1; no clear D gene. Trimming stripped 7 bases from V and 5 bases from J, with 15 bases between. CDR3 size: 14 residues. Germline V CDR1 and CDR2: SEHNR, FQNEAQ (reference sequence). The CDR3 DNA is TGTGCCAGCAATCATCCCGGGCCAGACAATGAGCAGTTCTTC. This gives the protein CASNHPGPDNEQFF.

The chain employs TRBV20-1 and TRBJ2-3; D remains ambiguous. CDR3 length equals 14 residues. The germline CDR1 and CDR2 sequences are DFQATT and SNEGSKA (reference sequence). V gave up 3 bases and J gave up 2 bases, with 12 bases separating them. DNA of the CDR3: TGCAGTGCTAGTGAGGTGGGGTCCACAGATACGCAGTATTTT. Translated: CSASEVGSTDTQYF.